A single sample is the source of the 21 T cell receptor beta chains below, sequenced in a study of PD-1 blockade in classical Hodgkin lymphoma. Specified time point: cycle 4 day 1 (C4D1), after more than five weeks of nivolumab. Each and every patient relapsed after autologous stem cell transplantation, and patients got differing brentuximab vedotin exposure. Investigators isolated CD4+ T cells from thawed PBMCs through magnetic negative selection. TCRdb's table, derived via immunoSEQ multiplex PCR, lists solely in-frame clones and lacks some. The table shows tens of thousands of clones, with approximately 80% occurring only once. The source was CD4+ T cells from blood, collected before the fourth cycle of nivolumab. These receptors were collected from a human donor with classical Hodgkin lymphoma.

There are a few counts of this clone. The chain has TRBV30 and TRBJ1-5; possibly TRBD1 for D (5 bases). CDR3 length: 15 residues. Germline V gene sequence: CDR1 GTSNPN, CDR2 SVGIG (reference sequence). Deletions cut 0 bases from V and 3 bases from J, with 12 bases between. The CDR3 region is CAWSVLDRYNQPQHF. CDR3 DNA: TGTGCCTGGAGTGTACTTGACAGATACAATCAGCCCCAGCATTTT. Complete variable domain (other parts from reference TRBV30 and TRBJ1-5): SQTIHQWPATLVQPVGSPLSLECTVEGTSNPNLYWYRQAAGRGLQLLFYSVGIGQISSEVPQNLSASRPQDRQFILSSKKLLLSDSGFYLCAWSVLDRYNQPQHFGDGTRLSIL.

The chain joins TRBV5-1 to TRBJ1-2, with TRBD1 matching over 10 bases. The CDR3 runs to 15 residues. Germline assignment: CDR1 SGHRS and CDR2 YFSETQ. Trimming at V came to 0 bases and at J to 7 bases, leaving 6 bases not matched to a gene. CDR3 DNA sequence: TGCGCCAGCAGCTTGGTCCCGGGACAGGGGCCTGGCTACACCTTC. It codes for CASSLVPGQGPGYTF.

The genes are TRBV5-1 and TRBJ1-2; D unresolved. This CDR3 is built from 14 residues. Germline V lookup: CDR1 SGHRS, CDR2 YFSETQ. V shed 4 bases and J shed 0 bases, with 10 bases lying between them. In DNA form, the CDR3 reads TGCGCCAGCAGCCCACAAGGAGCTAACTATGGCTACACCTTC. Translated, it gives CASSPQGANYGYTF.

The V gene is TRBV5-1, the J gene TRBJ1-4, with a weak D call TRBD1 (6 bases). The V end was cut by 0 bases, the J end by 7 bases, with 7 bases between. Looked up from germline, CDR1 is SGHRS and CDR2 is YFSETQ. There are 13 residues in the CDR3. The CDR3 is CASSLGGREKLFF. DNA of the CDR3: TGCGCCAGCAGCTTGGGGGGGCGTGAAAAACTGTTTTTT.

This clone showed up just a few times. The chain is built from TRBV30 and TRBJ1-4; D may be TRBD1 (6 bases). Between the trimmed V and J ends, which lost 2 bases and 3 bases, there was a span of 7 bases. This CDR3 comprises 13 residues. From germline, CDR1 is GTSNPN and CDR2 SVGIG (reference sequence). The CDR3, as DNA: TGTGCCTGGAGTAGGACAGCTAATGAAAAACTGTTTTTT. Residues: CAWSRTANEKLFF.

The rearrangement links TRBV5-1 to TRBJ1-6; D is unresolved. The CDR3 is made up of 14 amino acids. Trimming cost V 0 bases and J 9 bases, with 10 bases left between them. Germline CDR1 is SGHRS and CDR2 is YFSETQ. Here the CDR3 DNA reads TGCGCCAGCAGCTTGGAAGGGCTCGGTTCACCCCTCCACTTT. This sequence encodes CASSLEGLGSPLHF.

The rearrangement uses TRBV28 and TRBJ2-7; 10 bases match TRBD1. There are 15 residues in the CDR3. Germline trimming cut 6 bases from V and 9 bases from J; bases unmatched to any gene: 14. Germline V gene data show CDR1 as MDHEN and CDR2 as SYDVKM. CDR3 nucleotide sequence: TGTGCCAGCAGGACCCCGGGACAGGGGACAAAGAGGCAGTACTTC. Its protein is CASRTPGQGTKRQYF. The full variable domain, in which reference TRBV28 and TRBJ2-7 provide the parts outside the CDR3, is DVKVTQSSRYLVKRTGEKVFLECVQDMDHENMFWYRQDPGLGLRLIYFSYDVKMKEKGDIPEGYSVSREKKERFSLILESASTNQTSMYLCASRTPGQGTKRQYFGPGTRLTVT.

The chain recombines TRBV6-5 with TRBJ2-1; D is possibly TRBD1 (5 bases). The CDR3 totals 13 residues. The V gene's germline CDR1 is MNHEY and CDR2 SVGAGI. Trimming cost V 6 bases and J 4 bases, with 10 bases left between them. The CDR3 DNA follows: TGTGCCAGCAGCCTAAGACAGTACAATGAGCAGTTCTTC. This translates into CASSLRQYNEQFF.

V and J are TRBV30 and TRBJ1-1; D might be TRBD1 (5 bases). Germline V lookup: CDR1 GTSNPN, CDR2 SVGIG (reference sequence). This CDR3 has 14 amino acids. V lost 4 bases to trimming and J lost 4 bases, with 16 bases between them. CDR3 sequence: CAWTNQGAVTEAFF. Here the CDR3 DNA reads TGTGCCTGGACCAACCAGGGTGCGGTCACTGAAGCTTTCTTT. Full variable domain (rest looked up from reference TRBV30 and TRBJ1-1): SQTIHQWPATLVQPVGSPLSLECTVEGTSNPNLYWYRQAAGRGLQLLFYSVGIGQISSEVPQNLSASRPQDRQFILSSKKLLLSDSGFYLCAWTNQGAVTEAFFGQGTRLTVV.

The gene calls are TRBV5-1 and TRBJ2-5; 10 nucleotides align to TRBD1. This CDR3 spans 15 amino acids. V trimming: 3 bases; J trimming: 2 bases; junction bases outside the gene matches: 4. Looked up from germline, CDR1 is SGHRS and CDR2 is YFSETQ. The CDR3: CASSYGQGGQETQYF. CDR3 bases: TGCGCCAGCAGCTACGGACAGGGGGGACAAGAGACCCAGTACTTC.

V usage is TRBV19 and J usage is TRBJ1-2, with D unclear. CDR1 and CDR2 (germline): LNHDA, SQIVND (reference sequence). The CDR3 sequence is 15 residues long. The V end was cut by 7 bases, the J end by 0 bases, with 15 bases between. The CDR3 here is CASTLLAAANYGYTF. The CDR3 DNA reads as TGTGCCAGTACCCTCTTGGCAGCAGCTAACTATGGCTACACCTTC.

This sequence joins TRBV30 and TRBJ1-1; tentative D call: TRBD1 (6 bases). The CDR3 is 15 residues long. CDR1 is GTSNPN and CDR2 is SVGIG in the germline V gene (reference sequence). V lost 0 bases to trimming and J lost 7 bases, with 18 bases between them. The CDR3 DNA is TGTGCCTGGAGTGTAATCGGGGGGCGGGGGCGTGAAGCTTTCTTT. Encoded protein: CAWSVIGGRGREAFF.

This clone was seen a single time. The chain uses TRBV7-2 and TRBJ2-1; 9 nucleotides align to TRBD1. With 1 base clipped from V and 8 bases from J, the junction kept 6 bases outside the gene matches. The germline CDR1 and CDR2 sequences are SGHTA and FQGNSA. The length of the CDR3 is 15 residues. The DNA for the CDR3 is TGTGCCAGCAGCTTAGTGGGACAGGGCGTCGATGAGCAGTTCTTC. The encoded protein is CASSLVGQGVDEQFF.

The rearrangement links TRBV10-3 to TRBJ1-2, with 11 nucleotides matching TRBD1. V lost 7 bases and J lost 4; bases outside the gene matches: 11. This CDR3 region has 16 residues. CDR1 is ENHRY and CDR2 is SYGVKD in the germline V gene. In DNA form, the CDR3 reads TGTGCCATCAAAGGGGACAGGGGGATTGAGGGCTATGGCTACACCTTC. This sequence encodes CAIKGDRGIEGYGYTF.

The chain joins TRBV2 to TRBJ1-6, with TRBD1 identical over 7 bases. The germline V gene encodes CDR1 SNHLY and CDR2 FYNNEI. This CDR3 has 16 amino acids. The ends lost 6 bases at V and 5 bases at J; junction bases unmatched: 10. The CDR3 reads CASREYGTDDNSPLHF. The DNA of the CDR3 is TGTGCCAGCAGAGAATACGGGACAGACGATAATTCACCCCTCCACTTT.

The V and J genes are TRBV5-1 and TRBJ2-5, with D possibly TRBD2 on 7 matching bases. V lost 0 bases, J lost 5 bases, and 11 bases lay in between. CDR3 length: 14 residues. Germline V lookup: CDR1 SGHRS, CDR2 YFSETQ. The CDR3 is CASSLARGGETQYF. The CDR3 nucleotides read TGCGCCAGCAGCTTGGCTCGCGGGGGCGAGACCCAGTACTTC. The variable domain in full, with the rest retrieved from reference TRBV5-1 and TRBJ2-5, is KAGVTQTPRYLIKTRGQQVTLSCSPISGHRSVSWYQQTPGQGLQFLFEYFSETQRNKGNFPGRFSGRQFSNSRSEMNVSTLELGDSALYLCASSLARGGETQYFGPGTRLLVL.

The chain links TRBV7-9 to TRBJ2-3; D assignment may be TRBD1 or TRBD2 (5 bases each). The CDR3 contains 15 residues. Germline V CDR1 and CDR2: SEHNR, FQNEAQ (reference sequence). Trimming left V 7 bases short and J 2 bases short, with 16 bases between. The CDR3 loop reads CASTLLSGPTDTQYF. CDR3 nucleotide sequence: TGTGCCAGCACCTTGCTGTCGGGGCCCACAGATACGCAGTATTTT.

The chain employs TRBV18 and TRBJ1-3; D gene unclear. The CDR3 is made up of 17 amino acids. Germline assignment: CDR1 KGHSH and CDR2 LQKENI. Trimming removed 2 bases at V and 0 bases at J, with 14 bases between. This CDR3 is CASSPNILTHSGNTIYF. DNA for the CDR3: TGTGCCAGCTCACCAAATATTCTTACCCACTCTGGAAACACCATATATTTT.

In DNA form, the CDR3 reads TGTGCCAGCAGGGAACCGGGACTAGCGGGGGGGCCTCAGTATTTT. It is translated as CASREPGLAGGPQYF. This sequence joins TRBV28 and TRBJ2-3; 16 nucleotides align to TRBD2. V lost 6 bases and J lost 12; bases outside the gene matches: 9. There are 15 residues in the CDR3. The germline gives CDR1 MDHEN, CDR2 SYDVKM.

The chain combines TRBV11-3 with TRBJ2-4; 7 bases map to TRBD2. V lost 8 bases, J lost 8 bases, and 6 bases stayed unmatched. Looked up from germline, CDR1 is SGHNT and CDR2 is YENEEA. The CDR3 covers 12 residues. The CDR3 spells CASLVGGDIQYF. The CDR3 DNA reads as TGTGCCAGCCTCGTTGGGGGGGACATTCAGTACTTC.

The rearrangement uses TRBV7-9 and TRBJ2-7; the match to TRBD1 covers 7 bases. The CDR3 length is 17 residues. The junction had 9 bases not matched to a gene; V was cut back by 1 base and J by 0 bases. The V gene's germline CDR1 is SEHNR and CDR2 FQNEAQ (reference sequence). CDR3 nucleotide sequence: TGTGCCAGCAGCTTAGGTCCCAGGGGGTTAGACTCCTACGAGCAGTACTTC. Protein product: CASSLGPRGLDSYEQYF.